Here is one TCR beta chain with its context. The antigen is undetermined. This sample is part of a study of OX40 agonist ivuxolimab in advanced cancers. Study in general: Six ivuxolimab dose levels, 0.01 to 10 mg/kg, were given intravenously every 2 weeks. Allowance was made for prior anti-PD-1, anti-PD-L1 or anti-CTLA-4 therapy, and about 40% had some. Study-wide points: The study found that CD8+ T cells averaged more expanded clones than CD4+.

Sequenced by immunoSEQ multiplex PCR; TCRdb stores in-frame clones only, minus some. The sample gives approximately 40,000 clones, roughly 87% of which show up once; around 19% is in the top ten. CDR3 length: 12 residues. V shed 1 base and J shed 4 bases, with 3 bases lying between them. Germline assignment: CDR1 MGHDK and CDR2 SYGVNS. The sample in question was CD4+ or CD8+ T cells sorted from blood, obtained in a trial of the OX40 agonist ivuxolimab. The TCR sequence derives from an adult with an advanced solid tumor such as melanoma, head and neck, liver or kidney cancer. The J gene is TRBJ2-3, the V gene TRBV25-1; D unresolved. The CDR3 DNA reads as TGTGCCAGCAGTGAATCGTCAGATACGCAGTATTTT. Protein product: CASSESSDTQYF.